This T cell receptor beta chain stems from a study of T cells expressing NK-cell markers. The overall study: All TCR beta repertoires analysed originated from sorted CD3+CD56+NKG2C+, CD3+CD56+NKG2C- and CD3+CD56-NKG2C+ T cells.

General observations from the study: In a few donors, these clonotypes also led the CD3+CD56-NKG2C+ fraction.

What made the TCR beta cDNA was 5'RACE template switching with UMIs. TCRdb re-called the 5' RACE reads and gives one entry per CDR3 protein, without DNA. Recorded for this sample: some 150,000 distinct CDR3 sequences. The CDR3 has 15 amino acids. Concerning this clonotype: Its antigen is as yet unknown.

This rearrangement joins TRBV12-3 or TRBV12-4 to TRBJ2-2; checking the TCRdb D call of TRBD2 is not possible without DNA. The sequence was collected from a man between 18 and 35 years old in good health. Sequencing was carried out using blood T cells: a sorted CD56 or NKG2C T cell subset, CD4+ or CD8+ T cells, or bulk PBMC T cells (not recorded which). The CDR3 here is CASSPTRQNTGELFF.